This note documents a single TCR beta chain sequence. Its antigen is still unknown. The data were produced by immunoSEQ multiplex PCR, yet TCRdb's version contains in-frame clones alone and is incomplete. In the table there are around 150,000 clones, 85% to 90% of which are singletons. CDR3 length: 16 residues. V dropped 1 base and J dropped 6 bases, with 13 bases sitting between them. From germline, CDR1 is SGHTA and CDR2 FQGTGA. The sample originates from a study of T cell responses to AZD1222 COVID-19 vaccine. Study-wide background: The study pooled second doses at about 4 or about 12 weeks.

Points from the study as a whole: The sample set comprised mostly white British donors with more females, and clonal diversity was possibly underestimated. Sampling that yielded the repertoires occurred only after the peak T cell response. Vaccine-related CD4 TCRs covered spike, predominating at 160-218 and 743-854.

The genes are TRBV7-3 and TRBJ1-6; a weak D match, TRBD1 (6 bases). The TCR comes from an adult in good health. Here the sequenced sample was peripheral blood, taken on day 0 of AZD1222 vaccination. This CDR3 is CASSLRGGHINSPLHF. The CDR3 DNA follows: TGTGCCAGCAGCTTAAGGGGGGGACACATTAATTCACCCCTCCACTTT.